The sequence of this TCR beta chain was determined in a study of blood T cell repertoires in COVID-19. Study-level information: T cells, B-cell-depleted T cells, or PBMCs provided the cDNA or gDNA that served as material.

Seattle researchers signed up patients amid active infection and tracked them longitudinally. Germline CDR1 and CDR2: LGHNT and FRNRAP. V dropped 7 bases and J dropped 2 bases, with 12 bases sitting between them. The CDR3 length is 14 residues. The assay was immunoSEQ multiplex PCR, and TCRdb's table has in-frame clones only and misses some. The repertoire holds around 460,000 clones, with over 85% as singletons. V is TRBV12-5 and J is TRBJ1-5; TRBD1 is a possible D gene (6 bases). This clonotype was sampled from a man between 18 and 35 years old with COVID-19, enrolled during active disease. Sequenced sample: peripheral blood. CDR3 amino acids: CASDRTEGNQPQHF. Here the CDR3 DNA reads TGTGCTAGTGACAGGACAGAGGGCAATCAGCCCCAGCATTTT.